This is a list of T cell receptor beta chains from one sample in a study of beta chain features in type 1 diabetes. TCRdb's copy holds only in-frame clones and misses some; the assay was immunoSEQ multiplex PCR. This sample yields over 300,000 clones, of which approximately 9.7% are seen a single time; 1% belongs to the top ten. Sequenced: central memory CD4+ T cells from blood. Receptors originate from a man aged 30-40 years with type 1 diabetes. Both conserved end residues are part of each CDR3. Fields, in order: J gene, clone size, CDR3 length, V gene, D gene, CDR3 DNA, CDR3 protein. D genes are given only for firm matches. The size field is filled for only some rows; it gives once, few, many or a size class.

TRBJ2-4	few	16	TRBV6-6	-	TGTGCCAGCATGGGAGGAGGCTCCCACGCCAAAAACATTCAGTACTTC	CASMGGGSHAKNIQYF
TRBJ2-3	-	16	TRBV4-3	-	TGCGCCAGCAGCCAAAAGCTAGCGTCAAGGGCAGATACGCAGTATTTT	CASSQKLASRADTQYF
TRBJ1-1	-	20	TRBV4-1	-	TGCGCCAGCAGCCAAGATCAAATAACGGGCAGCCGCAAATTGAGCACTGAAGCTTTCTTT	CASSQDQITGSRKLSTEAFF
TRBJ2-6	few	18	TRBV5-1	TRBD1	TGCGCCAGCAGCCAGGGTGACAGGGGTATGTCTGGGGCCAACGTCCTGACTTTC	CASSQGDRGMSGANVLTF
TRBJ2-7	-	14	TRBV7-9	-	TGTGCCAGCAGACCTAACAGGGATTCCAACGAGCAGTACTTC	CASRPNRDSNEQYF
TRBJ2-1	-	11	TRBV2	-	TGTGCCAGCAGTGAAGGGGCCGAGAAGTTCTTC	CASSEGAEKFF
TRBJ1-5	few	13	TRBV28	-	TGTGCCAGCAGTTTGTCGGGACATCAGCCCCAGCATTTT	CASSLSGHQPQHF
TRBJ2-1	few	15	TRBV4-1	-	TGCGCCAGCAGCCAAGAGCCCCAGTCCGCCAATGAGCAGTTCTTC	CASSQEPQSANEQFF
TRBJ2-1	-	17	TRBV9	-	TGTGCCAGCAGCGTAGGCCCGTCCGGGCGTGCCTACAATGAGCAGTTCTTC	CASSVGPSGRAYNEQFF
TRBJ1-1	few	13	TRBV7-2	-	TGTGCCAGCAGCACCCGGGGGGAAACTGAAGCTTTCTTT	CASSTRGETEAFF
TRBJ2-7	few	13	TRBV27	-	TGTGCCAGCAGTTTATCTACTGGGAACGAGCAGTACTTC	CASSLSTGNEQYF
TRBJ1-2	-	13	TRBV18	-	TGTGCCAGCTCCCCCGCCGACGACTATGGCTACACCTTC	CASSPADDYGYTF
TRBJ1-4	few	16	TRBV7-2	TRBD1	TGTGCCAGCAGCCTGAGTGGGACAGAATATAATGAAAAACTGTTTTTT	CASSLSGTEYNEKLFF
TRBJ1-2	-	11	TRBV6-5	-	TGTGCCAGCACTGTTAGAGGTGGCTACACCTTC	CASTVRGGYTF
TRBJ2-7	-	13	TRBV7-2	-	TGTGCCAGCAGCTTAGAGCCAGGACTCGAGCAGTACTTC	CASSLEPGLEQYF
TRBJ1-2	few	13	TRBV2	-	TGTGCCAGCAGTGGACAGTCTAACTATGGCTACACCTTC	CASSGQSNYGYTF
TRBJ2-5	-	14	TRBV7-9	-	TGTGCCAGCAGCTTAGAGAGCAGACAGAGAACCCAGTACTTC	CASSLESRQRTQYF
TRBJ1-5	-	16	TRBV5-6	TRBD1	TGTGCCAGCAGCTTGGGGACAGGGGCCGGCAATCAGCCCCAGCATTTT	CASSLGTGAGNQPQHF
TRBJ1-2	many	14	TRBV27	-	TGTGCCAGCAGTCCCAGGGACAACTATGTAGGCTACACCTTC	CASSPRDNYVGYTF
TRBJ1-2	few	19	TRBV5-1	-	TGCGCCAGCAGCCTGGCGCCGGGACATACGCTCTTCTTGAACTATGGCTACACCTTC	CASSLAPGHTLFLNYGYTF
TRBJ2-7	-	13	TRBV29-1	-	TGCAGCGTTGGTAGGGCCAGTCCCTACGAGCAGTACTTC	CSVGRASPYEQYF
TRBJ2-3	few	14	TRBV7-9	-	TGTGCCAGCAGCCGACAGGAGTACACAGATACGCAGTATTTT	CASSRQEYTDTQYF
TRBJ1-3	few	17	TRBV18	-	TGTGCCAGCTCACCTCGGCCCAAGCGATTATCTGGAAACACCATATATTTT	CASSPRPKRLSGNTIYF